This entry lists 21 T cell receptor beta chains sequenced from one sample in a study of vaccination effects on CD4 cells after COVID-19 (dated by TCRdb to between 2021 and 2024). The antigens for these receptors are not known. After approximately eleven days of culture, CD4+ T cells were isolated with the EasySep CD4+ T cell isolation kit. Two doses of either the BNT162b2 or the mRNA-1273 mRNA SARS-CoV-2 vaccine were administered to participants. The library was prepared using the immunoSEQ multiplex PCR assay. This is the immuneACCESS table as TCRdb keeps it, with only in-frame sequences that have V and J called. A part of the clones is gone; compared with another copy, unresolved V genes explain less than half, and the rest is unexplained. The sample includes around 69,000 clones, with 70% to 85% observed a single time. The ten top clones hold approximately 2.4% of the sample. The sequenced sample was CD4+ T cells from PBMCs cultured without peptide, obtained after COVID-19 vaccination. The receptor source for this set is a human donor who received a COVID-19 vaccine.

The chain combines TRBV30 with TRBJ2-7, with D tentatively TRBD1 (7 bases). Germline V gene lookup returns CDR1 GTSNPN and CDR2 SVGIG (reference sequence). Trimming cost V 2 bases and J 0 bases, with 17 bases left between them. This CDR3 is built from 16 residues. The CDR3 reads CAWSSGQGVVSYEQYV. The CDR3 DNA reads as TGTGCCTGGAGTAGCGGGCAGGGGGTGGTCTCCTACGAGCAGTACGTC.

The gene calls are TRBV7-3 and TRBJ2-5; TRBD2 agrees at 9 bases. The CDR3 spans 17 residues. The ends lost 1 base at V and 5 bases at J; junction bases unmatched: 11. Germline values: CDR1 SGHTA, CDR2 FQGTGA. CDR3 nucleotides: TGTGCCAGCAGCTTAAGGGGAGCGGGGGGCCCGGTGGAGACCCAGTACTTC. Its protein is CASSLRGAGGPVETQYF.

This chain links TRBV24-1 with TRBJ2-2; tentatively, D is TRBD1 (6 bases). With 3 bases removed from V and 6 bases from J, the gap between germline ends came to 10 bases. CDR1 and CDR2 (germline): KGHDR, SFDVKD. This CDR3 spans 14 amino acids. The CDR3 coding sequence is TGTGCCACCAGTGATCAAACAGGGCCCGGGGAGCTGTTTTTT. Its translation: CATSDQTGPGELFF.

The chain employs TRBV24-1 and TRBJ2-2, with 7 bases lining up with TRBD1. CDR1 and CDR2 from the germline V gene are KGHDR and SFDVKD. J gave up 5 bases and V 4 bases, and 9 bases lay outside the gene matches. This CDR3 has 16 residues. The CDR3 sequence is CATSDPDRVGTGELFF. Written as DNA, the CDR3 is TGTGCCACCAGTGACCCCGACAGGGTTGGGACCGGGGAGCTGTTTTTT.

The chain recombines TRBV18 with TRBJ1-6; tentatively, D is TRBD1 (5 bases). V dropped 4 bases and J dropped 3 bases, with 13 bases sitting between them. There are 16 residues in the CDR3. Germline values: CDR1 KGHSH, CDR2 LQKENI. The CDR3 nucleotides read TGTGCCAGCTCACGGTTTCAGGGTCTCTATAATTCACCCCTCCACTTT. It is translated as CASSRFQGLYNSPLHF.

The rearrangement uses TRBV4-2 and TRBJ2-1; 12 bases are shared with TRBD2. J lost 4 bases, V lost 2 bases, and 6 bases had no gene match. CDR3 length equals 17 residues. CDR1 is LGHNA, CDR2 YNFKEQ, per germline. CDR3 amino acids: CASSQRLAGGLYNEQFF. The CDR3 coding sequence is TGTGCCAGCAGCCAACGTCTAGCGGGGGGGCTTTACAATGAGCAGTTCTTC.

The chain carries TRBV6-1 and TRBJ1-2, with D unresolved. The CDR3 sequence is 16 residues long. Germline assignment: CDR1 MNHNS and CDR2 SASEGT. Trimming pared 4 bases from V and 1 base from J, leaving 16 bases between. The chain's CDR3 is CASSARSARHNYGYTF. The CDR3 coding sequence is TGTGCCAGCAGTGCCCGGTCAGCCAGACATAACTATGGCTACACCTTC.

J is TRBJ1-6 and V is TRBV7-9, with TRBD1 identical over 9 bases. The germline V gene has CDR1 SEHNR and CDR2 FQNEAQ (reference sequence). Unmatched junction bases numbered 10, after V lost 4 bases and J lost 9 bases. This CDR3 comprises 16 residues. CDR3 sequence reads: CASSSTAGTGFSPLHF. CDR3 DNA: TGTGCCAGCAGCTCAACCGCCGGGACAGGGTTTTCACCCCTCCACTTT. The entire variable domain, with the rest obtained from reference TRBV7-9 and TRBJ1-6, is as follows: DTGVSQNPRHKITKRGQNVTFRCDPISEHNRLYWYRQTLGQGPEFLTYFQNEAQLEKSRLLSDRFSAERPKGSFSTLEIQRTEQGDSAMYLCASSSTAGTGFSPLHFGNGTRLTVT.

The gene calls are TRBV5-1 and TRBJ2-1; 7 bases align to TRBD1. Germline V gene lookup returns CDR1 SGHRS and CDR2 YFSETQ. V trimming: 0 bases; J trimming: 7 bases; junction bases outside the gene matches: 7. The CDR3 covers 15 residues. DNA of the CDR3: TGCGCCAGCAGCTTGGACAGGGGAATATGGAATGAGCAGTTCTTC. It is translated as CASSLDRGIWNEQFF.

The J gene is TRBJ1-4, the V gene TRBV6-6; D possibly corresponds to TRBD1 (6 bases). V lost 6 bases to trimming and J lost 8 bases, with 19 bases between them. The CDR3 runs to 15 residues. Per the germline V gene, CDR1 is MNHNY and CDR2 is SVGAGI (reference sequence). The CDR3 DNA is TGTGCCAGCAGATATTCCCAAGGGGGAGAGGAAAAACTGTTTTTT. Its translation: CASRYSQGGEEKLFF.

Remarks on this clone: The same CDR3 also results from other DNA sequences found in this sample. This sequence joins TRBV5-1 and TRBJ1-2; TRBD1 is a possible D gene (6 bases). The length of the CDR3 is 13 residues. CDR1 is SGHRS and CDR2 is YFSETQ in the germline V gene. The V end lost 4 bases, the J end lost 2 bases, and 9 bases lay between the germline ends. The DNA of the CDR3 is TGCGCCAGCAGCCCTACAGGGAACTATGGCTACACCTTC. Translated, it gives CASSPTGNYGYTF.

Turning to this clone: The junction and the germline gene differ at one end; a read error may be behind it. This chain connects TRBV12-3 or TRBV12-4 to TRBJ2-4; no clear D gene. CDR3 length: 11 amino acids. Here the CDR3 reads CASSQAGSPNF. The CDR3 DNA sequence: TGTGCCAGCAGTCAGGCCGGGTCCCCAAACTTC.

The chain links TRBV5-1 to TRBJ2-1; 12 bases align to TRBD2. The CDR3 contains 17 residues. Germline V CDR1 and CDR2: SGHRS, YFSETQ. V gave up 6 bases and J gave up 1 base; unmatched junction bases: 8. CDR3 nucleotides: TGCGCCAGCACGGAACTAGCGGGGGGTCTTTCCTACAATGAGCAGTTCTTC. It is translated as CASTELAGGLSYNEQFF.

The rearrangement links TRBV18 to TRBJ2-3, with 12 positions matching TRBD2. Per germline, CDR1 KGHSH and CDR2 LQKENI. Trimming cost V 3 bases and J 6 bases; bases outside gene matches: 7. CDR3 length: 16 residues. CDR3 in amino acids: CASSPGLAGSRDTQYF. The CDR3 DNA is TGTGCCAGCTCACCGGGACTAGCGGGTAGCCGTGATACGCAGTATTTT.

The V and J genes are TRBV18 and TRBJ2-3; 7 nucleotides agree with TRBD1. The CDR3 sequence is 15 residues long. Trimming at V came to 1 base and at J to 0 bases, leaving 1 base not matched to a gene. Per the germline V gene, CDR1 is KGHSH and CDR2 is LQKENI. CDR3 amino acids: CASSPRTGSTDTQYF. The CDR3 DNA sequence: TGTGCCAGCTCACCACGGACAGGAAGCACAGATACGCAGTATTTT.

CDR3 coding DNA: TGTGCCAGCAGTTTTCGGGACAGGGGAGGAAGTCAGCCCCAGCATTTT. Protein sequence: CASSFRDRGGSQPQHF. This chain connects TRBV6-2 or TRBV6-3 to TRBJ1-5; 10 nucleotides match TRBD1. V gave up 4 bases and J gave up 6 bases; unmatched junction bases: 9. This CDR3 is 16 amino acids long. The V gene's germline CDR1 is MNHEY and CDR2 SVGEGT.

V gene TRBV18 combines with J gene TRBJ1-1, with TRBD1 as a possible D gene (5 bases). Germline V CDR1 and CDR2: KGHSH, LQKENI. Trimming left V 3 bases short and J 10 bases short, with 18 bases between. The length of the CDR3 is 14 residues. The CDR3 loop reads CASSPGVGPEGAFF. For the CDR3, the DNA is TGTGCCAGCTCACCGGGCGTGGGGCCAGAGGGAGCTTTCTTT.

The chain is built from TRBV28 and TRBJ1-1; D is ambiguous. The CDR3 length is 14 residues. Germline CDR1 and CDR2: MDHEN and SYDVKM. Trimming took off 1 base at V and 5 bases at J, with 11 bases between the two ends. CDR3 nucleotides: TGTGCCAGCAGTTTATCAGTCGGGGAAACTGAAGCTTTCTTT. This sequence encodes CASSLSVGETEAFF.

The chain has TRBV30 and TRBJ2-5; 8 positions agree with TRBD2. There are 15 residues in the CDR3. J gave up 5 bases and V 2 bases, and 10 bases lay outside the gene matches. Germline-derived CDR1 and CDR2 are GTSNPN and SVGIG (reference sequence). The CDR3 DNA reads as TGTGCCTGGAGTCCTAGCGGGTCCTCCAGGGAGACCCAGTACTTC. This sequence encodes CAWSPSGSSRETQYF. Looking up the rest from reference TRBV30 and TRBJ2-5 gives the full variable domain: SQTIHQWPATLVQPVGSPLSLECTVEGTSNPNLYWYRQAAGRGLQLLFYSVGIGQISSEVPQNLSASRPQDRQFILSSKKLLLSDSGFYLCAWSPSGSSRETQYFGPGTRLLVL.

This sequence joins TRBV18 and TRBJ2-7, with 7 bases fitting TRBD1. The junction had 2 bases not matched to a gene; V was cut back by 1 base and J by 5 bases. The CDR3 extends over 13 amino acids. CDR1 and CDR2 (germline): KGHSH, LQKENI. The CDR3 bases are TGTGCCAGCTCACCACGGACAGGAGACGAGCAGTACGTC. Translation: CASSPRTGDEQYV.

The count of this clone is one. The rearrangement links TRBV5-6 to TRBJ2-7; 9 bases are a match to TRBD2. Per germline, CDR1 SGHDT and CDR2 YYEEEE. The CDR3 covers 14 residues. J lost 3 bases, V lost 5 bases, and 6 bases had no gene match. CDR3 region: CASRGSGGFYEQYV. CDR3 bases: TGTGCCAGCAGAGGTAGCGGGGGTTTCTACGAGCAGTACGTC.